The 26 T cell receptor beta chains listed next were all sequenced from one sample in a study of beta chain features in type 1 diabetes listed by TCRdb under 2018. Overall results and qualifications from the work: In all four CD4+ subsets, TCRB CDR3 length was moderately but significantly shorter in type 1 diabetes patients.

Library generation was performed with the immunoSEQ multiplex PCR assay. The entire isolated RNA was reverse transcribed using the High Capacity cDNA Reverse Transcription Kit, and thus expressed TCRB transcripts were sequenced. The clones in this table, taken by TCRdb from immuneACCESS, are in-frame only. Not every clone is retained; where verified, under half of the shortfall comes from an unresolved V gene, and the cause of the rest is unknown. This sample holds around 710,000 clones; about an eighth were observed only once. The ten largest account for around 0.12% of the sample. Their specific antigens are unknown. Sequencing was done on a sample of naive CD4+ T cells from blood. The cell subset or site label, as the study defines it: true naive CD4+ T cells. These receptors all stem from a young man with type 1 diabetes.

This clone was picked up a small number of times. The chain links TRBV25-1 to TRBJ1-2; D gene unclear. CDR1 MGHDK and CDR2 SYGVNS come from the germline V gene. The CDR3 is made up of 14 amino acids. The V and J ends lost 1 base and 8 bases respectively, with 14 bases between them. The CDR3 coding sequence is TGTGCCAGCAGTGAATCTAACAGAAGATTGGGCTACACCTTC. Residues: CASSESNRRLGYTF.

The chain uses TRBV28 and TRBJ1-3, with a possible D match to TRBD1 (5 bases). From germline, CDR1 is MDHEN and CDR2 SYDVKM. The CDR3 extends over 15 amino acids. Trimming left V 4 bases short and J 4 bases short, with 14 bases between. Here the CDR3 reads CASSSTWDLGNTIYF. Written as DNA, the CDR3 is TGTGCCAGCAGTTCAACTTGGGACTTAGGAAACACCATATATTTT.

The chain combines TRBV10-1 with TRBJ2-7; possible D gene TRBD1, 5 bases. Germline CDR1 is WNHNN and CDR2 is SYGVQD (reference sequence). The CDR3 length is 14 residues. Trimming pared 2 bases from V and 2 bases from J, leaving 10 bases between. In nucleotides, the CDR3 is TGCGCCAGCAGTGAGATGCCAGGGCCCTACGAGCAGTACTTC. Amino acid sequence: CASSEMPGPYEQYF.

This clone was seen a handful of times. The chain has TRBV13 and TRBJ2-4, with D perhaps matching TRBD1 or TRBD2 (5 bases each). Germline CDR1 reads PRHDT; CDR2 reads FYEKMQ (reference sequence). The V and J ends lost 3 bases and 8 bases respectively, with 5 bases between them. The CDR3 loop spans 11 amino acids. In nucleotides, the CDR3 is TGTGCCAGCAGCTTGGGGGACATTCAGTACTTC. It specifies CASSLGDIQYF.

There are a few counts of this clone. The V gene is TRBV4-3, the J gene TRBJ2-5; D might be TRBD1 (5 bases). The germline V and J ends were trimmed by 1 base and 5 bases, with 11 bases remaining between them. The CDR3 runs 14 residues. Germline V gene lookup returns CDR1 LGHNA and CDR2 YSLEER. Here the CDR3 reads CASSQAAGMETQYF. The CDR3 DNA is TGCGCCAGCAGCCAAGCGGCAGGGATGGAGACCCAGTACTTC.

There are a few counts of this clone. The CDR3 DNA sequence: TGTGCCTGGAGTATAAGGAGGCCCAGCTCCTACGAGCAGTACTTC. It encodes CAWSIRRPSSYEQYF. This rearrangement joins TRBV30 to TRBJ2-5; D is possibly TRBD2 (5 bases). The J call may be in error: the DNA end matches TRBJ2-7 better. Germline V gene data show CDR1 as GTSNPN and CDR2 as SVGIG (reference sequence). CDR3 length: 15 amino acids.

The chain carries TRBV7-9 and TRBJ1-3, with D perhaps matching TRBD1 (6 bases). The ends were cut back, 9 bases at V and 0 bases at J, with 15 bases in the middle. The CDR3 is made up of 15 amino acids. Germline CDR1 and CDR2: SEHNR and FQNEAQ (reference sequence). CDR3 in amino acids: CASTPTGSSGNTIYF. The CDR3 DNA is TGTGCCAGTACACCGACAGGCAGCTCTGGAAACACCATATATTTT.

This clone was recorded a few times. The rearrangement links TRBV16 to TRBJ1-2; D possibly corresponds to TRBD1 (6 bases). V shed 5 bases and J shed 8 bases, with 15 bases lying between them. The length of the CDR3 is 13 residues. CDR1 and CDR2 (germline): KGHSY, FQNENV. The chain's CDR3 is CASSGYRQEGYTF. CDR3 DNA sequence: TGTGCCAGCAGCGGTTACAGACAGGAGGGCTACACCTTC. Based on the CDR3 plus reference TRBV16 and TRBJ1-2, the full variable domain is GEEVAQTPKHLVRGEGQKAKLYCAPIKGHSYVFWYQQVLKNEFKFLISFQNENVFDETGMPKERFSAKCLPNSPCSLEIQATKLEDSAVYFCASSGYRQEGYTFGSGTRLTVV.

This clone was seen a few times. The V call is TRBV7-2, the J call TRBJ1-4; D remains ambiguous. V was pared by 1 base and J by 0 bases, with 12 bases between. The CDR3 totals 17 residues. CDR1 and CDR2 from the germline V gene are SGHTA and FQGNSA. This CDR3 is CASSLGGWRATNEKLFF. The CDR3 DNA is TGTGCCAGCAGCTTAGGAGGGTGGAGGGCAACTAATGAAAAACTGTTTTTT.

V gene TRBV7-2 combines with J gene TRBJ2-1; 11 bases agree with TRBD1. The CDR3 length is 15 residues. The V segment lost 5 bases and the J segment 6 bases; nucleotides outside the gene matches: 6. The germline V gene has CDR1 SGHTA and CDR2 FQGNSA. Written as DNA, the CDR3 is TGTGCCAGCAGCGAATTCGGGACAGGGGGCAATGAGCAGTTCTTC. Translating gives CASSEFGTGGNEQFF.

V usage is TRBV2 and J usage is TRBJ2-2; D is possibly TRBD1 (6 bases). With 6 bases removed from V and 4 bases from J, the gap between germline ends came to 12 bases. Germline values: CDR1 SNHLY, CDR2 FYNNEI. The CDR3 has 14 residues. The CDR3 DNA reads TGTGCCAGCAGAAATGACAGGCTCACCGGGGAGCTGTTTTTT. This translates into CASRNDRLTGELFF. Complete variable domain (other parts from reference TRBV2 and TRBJ2-2): EPEVTQTPSHQVTQMGQEVILRCVPISNHLYFYWYRQILGQKVEFLVSFYNNEISEKSEIFDDQFSVERPDGSNFTLKIRSTKLEDSAMYFCASRNDRLTGELFFGEGSRLTVL.

This clone was counted a few times. The chain is built from TRBV7-3 and TRBJ2-2, with TRBD2 as a possible D gene (6 bases). The V and J ends lost 1 base and 6 bases respectively, with 15 bases between them. The CDR3 sequence is 16 residues long. CDR1 is SGHTA, CDR2 FQGTGA, per germline. Here the CDR3 reads CASSLSGTAQPGELFF. CDR3 DNA sequence: TGTGCCAGCAGCTTAAGCGGGACGGCTCAACCCGGGGAGCTGTTTTTT.

The chain is built from TRBV4-3 and TRBJ2-7; 7 bases line up with TRBD1. CDR1 is LGHNA and CDR2 is YSLEER in the germline V gene. The CDR3 loop spans 14 amino acids. With 2 bases clipped from V and 5 bases from J, the junction kept 6 bases outside the gene matches. The CDR3 DNA follows: TGCGCCAGCAGCCAACACGACAGGGTCAACGAGCAGTACTTC. Translation gives CASSQHDRVNEQYF.

The chain has TRBV5-1 and TRBJ2-7, with D uncertain. V was shortened by 0 bases and J by 5 bases, with 12 bases between the two germline ends. The CDR3 spans 14 residues. Germline CDR1 SGHRS, CDR2 YFSETQ. DNA of the CDR3: TGCGCCAGCAGCTTGGCACCCGGGCGGCACGAGCAGTACTTC. Amino acid sequence: CASSLAPGRHEQYF.

V gene TRBV27 combines with J gene TRBJ1-1, with a possible D match to TRBD1 (5 bases). The CDR3 loop spans 17 amino acids. CDR1 is MNHEY, CDR2 SMNVEV, per germline (reference sequence). V lost 5 bases, J lost 3 bases, and 22 bases lay in between. The CDR3: CASSPPQWNRGDTEAFF. The CDR3 bases are TGTGCCAGCAGTCCACCGCAATGGAATAGAGGGGACACTGAAGCTTTCTTT.

The rearrangement joins TRBV7-2 to TRBJ1-2; D is uncertain. The germline V and J ends were trimmed by 7 bases and 4 bases, with 13 bases remaining between them. CDR3 length equals 13 residues. CDR1 and CDR2 from the germline V gene are SGHTA and FQGNSA. The CDR3 protein is CASTLDGPYGYTF. The CDR3 region has the DNA TGTGCCAGCACCCTCGACGGGCCCTATGGCTACACCTTC.

The J gene is TRBJ1-2, the V gene TRBV25-1; weak D call: TRBD1 (6 bases). This CDR3 has 13 amino acids. V was clipped by 4 bases and J by 2 bases, with 8 bases between them. CDR1 and CDR2 (germline): MGHDK, SYGVNS. The CDR3 region is CASSAGDNYGYTF. The CDR3 bases are TGTGCCAGCAGTGCAGGGGACAACTATGGCTACACCTTC.

The chain employs TRBV18 and TRBJ1-1; the D gene is possibly TRBD1 (5 bases). The CDR3 consists of 13 residues. Germline CDR1 reads KGHSH; CDR2 reads LQKENI. Trimming pared 6 bases from V and 1 base from J, leaving 9 bases between. The CDR3 nucleotides read TGTGCCAGCTCTAAGGGGAAGAACACTGAAGCTTTCTTT. Encoded protein: CASSKGKNTEAFF.

This clone was found a few times. The chain has TRBV5-1 and TRBJ1-6, with TRBD1 matching over 7 bases. This CDR3 is built from 17 residues. The trim removed 0 bases at V and 7 bases at J, leaving 10 bases unmatched. Germline V gives CDR1 SGHRS, CDR2 YFSETQ. The CDR3 protein is CASSLANSDRRNSPLHF. In DNA form, the CDR3 reads TGCGCCAGCAGCTTGGCCAATTCGGACAGGCGGAATTCACCCCTCCACTTT.

The sample holds a few counts of this clone. The chain combines TRBV5-1 with TRBJ2-2, with D perhaps matching TRBD2 (7 bases). V lost 7 bases to trimming and J lost 0 bases, with 16 bases between them. There are 16 residues in the CDR3. CDR1 SGHRS and CDR2 YFSETQ come from the germline V gene. CDR3 nucleotide sequence: TGCGCCAGCGGACCGGGGGGCTCAGCGAACACCGGGGAGCTGTTTTTT. It yields the protein CASGPGGSANTGELFF.

Comments on this clone: Other DNA sequences in the same sample also yield this CDR3. This chain uses TRBV19 with TRBJ1-2, with D uncertain. Trimming took 3 bases from V and 2 from J, leaving 7 bases between them. The germline V gene has CDR1 LNHDA and CDR2 SQIVND (reference sequence). The CDR3 spans 13 residues. The CDR3 region is CASSIVGNYGYTF. As DNA, the CDR3 is TGTGCCAGTAGTATCGTAGGGAACTATGGCTACACCTTC. The whole variable domain, filled in from reference TRBV19 and TRBJ1-2, reads DGGITQSPKYLFRKEGQNVTLSCEQNLNHDAMYWYRQDPGQGLRLIYYSQIVNDFQKGDIAEGYSVSREKKESFPLTVTSAQKNPTAFYLCASSIVGNYGYTFGSGTRLTVV.

The chain recombines TRBV6-5 with TRBJ1-5; TRBD1 is a possible D gene (5 bases). The ends were cut back, 4 bases at V and 7 bases at J, with 8 bases in the middle. The CDR3 totals 12 residues. In germline, CDR1 is MNHEY, CDR2 SVGAGI. The CDR3 is CASSSGGQPQHF. The CDR3 region has the DNA TGTGCCAGCAGTTCGGGGGGACAGCCCCAGCATTTT.

The sample holds a few counts of this clone. CDR3 protein: CASSLTGVAKNIQYF. DNA for the CDR3: TGTGCCAGTAGTCTAACAGGGGTGGCCAAAAACATTCAGTACTTC. V usage is TRBV19 and J usage is TRBJ2-4, with 7 bases aligning to TRBD1. Germline trimming cut 5 bases from V and 1 base from J; bases unmatched to any gene: 5. The CDR3 loop spans 15 amino acids. CDR1 and CDR2 (germline): LNHDA, SQIVND (reference sequence).

The CDR3 bases are TGTGCCAGCAGTGACAGGGGTAATTCACCCCTCCACTTT. Translation gives CASSDRGNSPLHF. V and J are TRBV2 and TRBJ1-6, with D maybe TRBD1 (6 bases). Trimming took 3 bases from V and 6 from J, leaving 6 bases between them. The length of the CDR3 is 13 residues. Germline loops: CDR1 SNHLY, CDR2 FYNNEI.

The chain joins TRBV15 to TRBJ1-5; tentatively, D is TRBD1 (5 bases). The CDR3 extends over 17 amino acids. Germline V gene data show CDR1 as LNHNV and CDR2 as YYDKDF (reference sequence). The V end was cut by 1 base, the J end by 5 bases, with 18 bases between. CDR3 bases: TGTGCCACCAGCAGAGGAGGGGCAGGCCCTGGGGATCAGCCCCAGCATTTT. This codes for CATSRGGAGPGDQPQHF.

The gene calls are TRBV29-1 and TRBJ1-4, with D possibly matching TRBD1 (6 bases). Trimming left V 4 bases short and J 4 bases short, with 10 bases between. This CDR3 is 13 amino acids long. Per the germline V gene, CDR1 is SQVTM and CDR2 is ANQGSEA. CDR3 in amino acids: CSVADSHNEKLFF. CDR3 coding DNA: TGCAGCGTTGCGGACAGCCATAATGAAAAACTGTTTTTT.